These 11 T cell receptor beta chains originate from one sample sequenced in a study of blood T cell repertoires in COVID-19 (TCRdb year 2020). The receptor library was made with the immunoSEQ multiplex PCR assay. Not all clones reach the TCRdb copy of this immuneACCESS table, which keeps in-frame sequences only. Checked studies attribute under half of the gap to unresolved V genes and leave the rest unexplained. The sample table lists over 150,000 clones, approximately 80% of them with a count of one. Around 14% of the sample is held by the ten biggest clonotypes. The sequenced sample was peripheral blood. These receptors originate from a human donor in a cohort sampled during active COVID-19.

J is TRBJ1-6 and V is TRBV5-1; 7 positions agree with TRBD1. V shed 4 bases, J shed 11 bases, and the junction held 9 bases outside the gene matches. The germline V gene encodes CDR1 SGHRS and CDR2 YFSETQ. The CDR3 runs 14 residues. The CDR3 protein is CASSPGQAGPPLHF. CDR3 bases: TGCGCCAGCAGCCCCGGACAGGCCGGGCCACCCCTCCACTTT.

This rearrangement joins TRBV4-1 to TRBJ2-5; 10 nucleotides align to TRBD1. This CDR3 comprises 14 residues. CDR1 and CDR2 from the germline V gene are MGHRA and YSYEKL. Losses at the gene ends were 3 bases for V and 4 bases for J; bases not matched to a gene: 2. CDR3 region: CASSQRTGGETQYF. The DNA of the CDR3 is TGCGCCAGCAGCCAGAGGACAGGGGGAGAGACCCAGTACTTC.

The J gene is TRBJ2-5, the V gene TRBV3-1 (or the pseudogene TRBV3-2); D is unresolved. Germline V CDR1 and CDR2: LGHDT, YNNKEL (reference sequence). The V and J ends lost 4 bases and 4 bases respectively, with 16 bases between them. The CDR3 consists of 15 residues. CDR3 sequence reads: CASSLLGGVGETQYF. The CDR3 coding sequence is TGTGCCAGCAGCCTTCTCGGCGGCGTAGGAGAGACCCAGTACTTC.

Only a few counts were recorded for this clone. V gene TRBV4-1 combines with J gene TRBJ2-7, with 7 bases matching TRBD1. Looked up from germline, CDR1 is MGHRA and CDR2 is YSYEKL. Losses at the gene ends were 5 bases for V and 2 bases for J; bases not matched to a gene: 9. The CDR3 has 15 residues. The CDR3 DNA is TGCGCCAGCAGCTCAGACACAGGGGCGGCCTACGAGCAGTACTTC. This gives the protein CASSSDTGAAYEQYF.

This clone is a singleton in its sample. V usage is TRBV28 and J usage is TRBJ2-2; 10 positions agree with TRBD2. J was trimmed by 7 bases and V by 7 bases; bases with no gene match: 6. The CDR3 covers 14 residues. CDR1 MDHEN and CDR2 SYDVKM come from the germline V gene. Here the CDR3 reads CASKNEREGGELFF. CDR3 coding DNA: TGTGCCAGCAAGAACGAGCGGGAGGGCGGGGAGCTGTTTTTT.

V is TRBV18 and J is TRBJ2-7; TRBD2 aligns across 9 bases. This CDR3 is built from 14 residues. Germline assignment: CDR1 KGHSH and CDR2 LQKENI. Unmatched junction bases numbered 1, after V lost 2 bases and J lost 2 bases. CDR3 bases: TGTGCCAGCTCACCAGCTAGCGGGACCTACGAGCAGTACTTC. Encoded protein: CASSPASGTYEQYF.

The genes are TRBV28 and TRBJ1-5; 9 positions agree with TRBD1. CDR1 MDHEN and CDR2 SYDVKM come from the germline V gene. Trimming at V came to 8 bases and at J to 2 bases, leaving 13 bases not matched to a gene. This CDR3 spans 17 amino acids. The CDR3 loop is CASGALPGDRGNQPQHF. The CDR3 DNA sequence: TGTGCCAGCGGAGCCCTCCCGGGGGACAGGGGCAATCAGCCCCAGCATTTT.

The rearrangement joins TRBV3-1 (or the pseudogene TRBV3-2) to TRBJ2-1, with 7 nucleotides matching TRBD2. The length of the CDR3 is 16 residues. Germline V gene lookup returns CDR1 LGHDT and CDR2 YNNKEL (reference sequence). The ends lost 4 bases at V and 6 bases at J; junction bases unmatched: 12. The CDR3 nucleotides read TGTGCCAGCAGCCCCCTGCGGGAGTTTCTTTCCAATGAGCAGTTCTTC. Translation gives CASSPLREFLSNEQFF.

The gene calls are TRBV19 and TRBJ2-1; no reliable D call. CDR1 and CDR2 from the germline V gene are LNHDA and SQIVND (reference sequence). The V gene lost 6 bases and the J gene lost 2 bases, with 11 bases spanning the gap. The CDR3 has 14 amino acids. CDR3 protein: CASSVGLTYNEQFF. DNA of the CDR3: TGTGCCAGTAGCGTCGGTCTAACCTACAATGAGCAGTTCTTC. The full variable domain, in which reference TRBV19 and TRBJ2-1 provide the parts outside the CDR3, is DGGITQSPKYLFRKEGQNVTLSCEQNLNHDAMYWYRQDPGQGLRLIYYSQIVNDFQKGDIAEGYSVSREKKESFPLTVTSAQKNPTAFYLCASSVGLTYNEQFFGPGTRLTVL.

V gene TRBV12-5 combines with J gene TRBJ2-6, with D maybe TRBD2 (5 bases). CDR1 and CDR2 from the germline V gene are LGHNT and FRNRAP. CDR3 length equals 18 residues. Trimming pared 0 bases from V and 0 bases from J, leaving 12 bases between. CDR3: CASGLVRTGSSGANVLTF. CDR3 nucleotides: TGTGCTAGTGGTTTGGTAAGGACGGGGAGCTCTGGGGCCAACGTCCTGACTTTC.

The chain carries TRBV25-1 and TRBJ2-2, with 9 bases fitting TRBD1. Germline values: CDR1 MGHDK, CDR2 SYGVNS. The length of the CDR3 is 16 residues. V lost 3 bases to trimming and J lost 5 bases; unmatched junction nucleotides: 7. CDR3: CASSESGQGGTGELFF. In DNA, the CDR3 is TGTGCCAGCAGTGAGTCGGGACAGGGAGGGACCGGGGAGCTGTTTTTT.